This T cell receptor (beta chain) came from a study of shared clonotypes between healthy human individuals. Broader study findings: Naive subsets typically showed greater estimated richness than memory subsets. Generation probabilities were higher for clonotypes shared across all four sorted-subset donors than for unshared ones.

A word on this clone: The antigen is unknown. The sample carries other DNA sequences with the same CDR3.

The length of the CDR3 is 11 residues. V dropped 2 bases and J dropped 4 bases, with 3 bases sitting between them. The germline CDR1 and CDR2 sequences are SGHAT and FQNNGV. An even split of each subset's genomic DNA across several immunoSEQ plates was performed. Only in-frame clones appear in the TCRdb table, and some are missing; sequencing was by immunoSEQ multiplex PCR. The repertoire holds roughly 110,000 clones, with about 71% as singletons. The source is a woman younger than 45 in good health. The sequencing input was memory CD8+ T cells sorted from blood. Subset given: CD45RO+ cells pooled with CCR7-negative TemRA cells. This chain connects TRBV11-2 to TRBJ2-7; D unresolved. Here the CDR3 reads CASSLIYEQYF. The CDR3 DNA reads as TGTGCCAGCAGCTTAATTTACGAGCAGTACTTC.